This is a list of T cell receptor beta chains from one sample in a study of cytomegalovirus exposure and HLA in healthy donors. The method was immunoSEQ multiplex PCR; TCRdb's version includes in-frame clones alone and lacks a portion of them. The table counts around 100,000 clones; under 7% lies in the top ten. Source material: PBMCs. These receptors all come from a man aged 40-49 years in good health and CMV-seropositive. CDR3s include the opening cysteine and the closing phenylalanine or tryptophan. The D gene is left open where the match is weak.

>TRBD2|TRBV5-4|TRBJ2-5
TGTGCCAGCAGCTTGTCCCTAGCGGCCCAAGAGACCCAGTACTTC
CASSLSLAAQETQYF
>-|TRBV14|TRBJ2-4
TGTGCCAGCAGCCAGGGGGGACAGACAAACATTCAGTACTTC
CASSQGGQTNIQYF
>-|TRBV27|TRBJ2-7
TGTGCCAGCAGTCGGACTTCATCCTACGAGCAGTACTTC
CASSRTSSYEQYF
>-|TRBV9|TRBJ2-7
TGTGCCAGCAGCGTAGGAAGGAGTGGGTACGAGCAGTACTTC
CASSVGRSGYEQYF
>-|TRBV19|TRBJ2-7
TGTGCCAGTAGTATAGACCCCGTCTCCTACGAGCAGTACTTC
CASSIDPVSYEQYF
>TRBD2|TRBV6-1|TRBJ2-1
TGTGCCAGCAGTGAATACACGGGCGGGAGCTCCTACAATGAGCAGTTCTTC
CASSEYTGGSSYNEQFF
>-|TRBV19|TRBJ1-2
TGTGCCAGCAGTTTCCGGGGTAACTATGGCTACACCTTC
CASSFRGNYGYTF
>TRBD2|TRBV5-1|TRBJ2-1
TGCGCCAGCAGTAGGGACTACTCCTACAATGAGCAGTTCTTC
CASSRDYSYNEQFF
>-|TRBV29-1|TRBJ1-1
TGCAGCGGTGGGACCCCGGAGGGGAACACTGAAGCTTTCTTT
CSGGTPEGNTEAFF
>TRBD1|TRBV18|TRBJ1-2
TGTGCCAGCTCATCGAAGACAGGGTTGGACTATGGCTACACCTTC
CASSSKTGLDYGYTF
>-|TRBV21-1|TRBJ1-5
TGTGCCAGCTATAGGGCCGGGACAAAAGGCAATCAGCCCCAGCATTTT
CASYRAGTKGNQPQHF
>-|TRBV5-1|TRBJ2-7
TGCGCCAGCAGCTTGGGGCAGTCCTACGAGCAGTACTTC
CASSLGQSYEQYF
>TRBD2|TRBV18|TRBJ2-7
TGTGCCAGCTCAGCGTCGGTCGGGGGGGGGACCTACGAGCAGTACTTC
CASSASVGGGTYEQYF
>-|TRBV5-1|TRBJ2-5
TGCGCCAGCAGCCCCCCAACAGGGAACCAAGAGACCCAGTACTTC
CASSPPTGNQETQYF
>TRBD1|TRBV18|TRBJ1-5
TGTGCCAGCTCACTCGACAGGGCCCCCAATCAGCCCCAGCATTTT
CASSLDRAPNQPQHF
>TRBD2|TRBV4-2|TRBJ2-5
TGTGCCAGCAGCCAAGAGGGGTGGCGGGAGGGAATTCGGGAGACCCAGTACTTC
CASSQEGWREGIRETQYF
>-|TRBV11-2|TRBJ2-7
TGTGCCAGCAGCCAAGATCGACAGGTATACGAGCAGTACTTC
CASSQDRQVYEQYF
>TRBD1|TRBV11-2|TRBJ2-7
TGTGCCAGCAGCTTAGAGCCGGGACAGGGGCGCGAGCAGTACTTC
CASSLEPGQGREQYF
>TRBD1|TRBV7-2|TRBJ1-1
TGTGCCAGCAGCGAGGACAGGGGAGGGCTAGCTTTCTTT
CASSEDRGGLAFF
>-|TRBV11-2|TRBJ2-7
TGTGCCAGCAGCTTGGCAGCGGCACCTTCTCGGGAGCAGTACTTC
CASSLAAAPSREQYF
>TRBD2|TRBV11-2|TRBJ2-2
TGTGCCAGCAGGCGGACTAGCGGGAACAGGTGGCTGTTTTTT
CASRRTSGNRWLFF
>-|TRBV27|TRBJ2-6
TGTGCCAGCAGTACCCGGACATCTTCTGGGGCCAACGTCCTGACTTTC
CASSTRTSSGANVLTF
>-|TRBV15|TRBJ2-7
TGTGCCACCAGCAGAGATCCCCAGAGGGCCGAGCAGTACTTC
CATSRDPQRAEQYF
>-|TRBV28|TRBJ2-1
TGTGCCAGCAGTCTCCTACTACCCGTCTCCTACAATGAGCAGTTCTTC
CASSLLLPVSYNEQFF
>-|TRBV2|TRBJ2-2
TGTGCCAGCAGTGAAGGGCAGGGCCGAACCGGGGAGCTGTTTTTT
CASSEGQGRTGELFF
>TRBD2|TRBV27|TRBJ2-7
TGTGCCAGCCAGGGACTAGACTCCTACGAGCAGTACTTC
CASQGLDSYEQYF
>-|TRBV12-5|TRBJ1-1
TGTGCTAGTGGTCCCTCCGACGGGGGAAACACTGAAGCTTTCTTT
CASGPSDGGNTEAFF
>-|TRBV30|TRBJ1-3
TGTGCCTGGAGTGTAGGAGATTCTGGAAACACCATATATTTT
CAWSVGDSGNTIYF
>-|TRBV27|TRBJ1-1
TGTGCCAGCAGTTTACTACCGGGGGGAGCGAACACTGAAGCTTTCTTT
CASSLLPGGANTEAFF
>-|TRBV6-1|TRBJ2-7
TGTGCCAGCCGGACTCCTACCTACGAGCAGTACTTC
CASRTPTYEQYF
>TRBD2|TRBV4-2|TRBJ2-1
TGTGCCAGCAGTCGGACTAGCGGGAGCGATGAGCAGTTCTTC
CASSRTSGSDEQFF
>-|TRBV29-1|TRBJ2-7
TGCAGCGTTGGGCAGGTATTCTACGAGCAGTACTTC
CSVGQVFYEQYF
>TRBD2|TRBV28|TRBJ2-7
TGTGCCAGCAAATCCTTCGAGGCGGGGGGACCAGGCGAGCAGTACTTC
CASKSFEAGGPGEQYF
>-|TRBV29-1|TRBJ2-7
TGCAGCGTTGTCCGGTTCGACGAGCAGTACTTC
CSVVRFDEQYF
>TRBD1|TRBV4-2|TRBJ1-5
TGTGCCAGCAGCCAAGATTGGACAGGGCCTAATCAGCCCCAGCATTTT
CASSQDWTGPNQPQHF
>TRBD1|TRBV4-2|TRBJ2-1
TGTGCCAGCAGCCAAGATCCAACAGGGGAGTTTGAATGGCGGTTCTTC
CASSQDPTGEFEWRFF
>TRBD1|TRBV7-3|TRBJ2-7
TGTGCCAGCAGCTTTGCCAGGGGGCAAGGGGAGCAGTACTTC
CASSFARGQGEQYF
>-|TRBV27|TRBJ1-2
TGTGCCAGCAGTGACAGTGCCGCCGGCCCCTATGGCTACACCTTC
CASSDSAAGPYGYTF
>TRBD1|TRBV6-1|TRBJ1-2
TGTGCCAGCAGCGGAGACAGGGTGATCTCCTATGGCTACACCTTC
CASSGDRVISYGYTF
>TRBD2|TRBV4-1|TRBJ2-2
TGCGCCAGCAGCCAGCAAGCGACTAGCGGGATATCGGCCGGGGAGCTGTTTTTT
CASSQQATSGISAGELFF
>TRBD1|TRBV6-5|TRBJ2-7
TGTGCCAGCAGTTTCGGACAGGGGGCGGTTGGCGAGCAGTACTTC
CASSFGQGAVGEQYF
>TRBD2|TRBV10-3|TRBJ2-1
TGTGCCATCAGTGGTGGGCAGGGCCTAGCGGGATACTACAATGAGCAGTTCTTC
CAISGGQGLAGYYNEQFF